The 26 T cell receptor beta chains below come from one sample, sequenced in a study of T-cell memory formation after mild COVID-19. MiXCR was run by TCRdb on the 5' RACE reads, yielding one entry per CDR3 protein. The sample has around 300,000 distinct CDR3 sequences; 13% to 15% are singletons. Input material: PBMCs or a T cell subset sorted from them (not recorded which). The receptors originated from a man aged 18 to 35 who had mild COVID-19 (a few samples of this study predate the infection). Cell type and time point are not known.

The sample holds a few counts of this clonotype. Here the CDR3 DNA reads TGTGCCAGCAGCTTCCCCGGGGGCCCAGATACGCAGTATTTT. This sequence encodes CASSFPGGPDTQYF. The genes are TRBV7-8 and TRBJ2-3; D is perhaps TRBD1 or TRBD2 (6 bases each). V was cut by 3 bases and J by 4 bases, with 11 bases left in between. Germline V gene lookup returns CDR1 SGHVS and CDR2 FQNEAQ. The CDR3 sequence is 14 residues long. The full variable domain, with the rest looked up from reference TRBV7-8 and TRBJ2-3, is GAGVSQSPRYKVAKRGQDVALRCDPISGHVSLFWYQQALGQGPEFLTYFQNEAQLDKSGLPSDRFFAERPEGSVSTLKIQRTQQEDSAVYLCASSFPGGPDTQYFGPGTRLTVL.

This clonotype has more than one count but fewer than ten. The V and J genes are TRBV5-6 and TRBJ2-7; the D gene is possibly TRBD1 (6 bases). This CDR3 contains 12 residues. The V end lost 3 bases, the J end lost 6 bases, and 10 bases lay between the germline ends. Germline assignment: CDR1 SGHDT and CDR2 YYEEEE. The CDR3 here is CASSWTVGEQYV. In DNA form, the CDR3 reads TGTGCCAGCAGCTGGACAGTCGGCGAGCAGTACGTC.

The chain has TRBV24-1 and TRBJ2-3; no clear D gene. Germline V gene sequence: CDR1 KGHDR, CDR2 SFDVKD. The ends were cut back, 5 bases at V and 5 bases at J, with 13 bases in the middle. This CDR3 contains 14 residues. CDR3 amino acids: CATSGIRSGDTQYF. The CDR3 coding sequence is TGTGCCACCAGTGGTATCAGGTCGGGAGATACGCAGTATTTT.

The chain has TRBV7-2 and TRBJ1-2; D is ambiguous. Trimming removed 0 bases from V and 2 bases from J, with 10 bases in between. Germline V gene data show CDR1 as SGHTA and CDR2 as FQGNSA. There are 15 residues in the CDR3. The CDR3 here is CASSLAPGPNYGYTF. The CDR3 DNA follows: TGTGCCAGCAGCTTAGCTCCAGGTCCGAACTATGGCTACACCTTC.

The genes are TRBV5-5 and TRBJ1-5, with a weak D call TRBD1 (6 bases). V lost 0 bases and J 8 bases, leaving 15 bases between the germline ends. This CDR3 is built from 15 residues. Germline V gene sequence: CDR1 SGHKS, CDR2 YYEKEE (reference sequence). The CDR3 bases are TGTGCCAGCAGCTTGGTGGCAGGGGATGCGGAGCCCCAGCATTTT. Its translation: CASSLVAGDAEPQHF.

The chain joins TRBV12-3 or TRBV12-4 to TRBJ2-2; D may be TRBD1 or TRBD2 (7 bases each). Trimming took off 6 bases at V and 5 bases at J, with 16 bases between the two ends. CDR3 size: 15 residues. The CDR3 region is CASSLRGGGTGELFF. Here the CDR3 DNA reads TGTGCCAGCAGCCTCAGGGGGGGTGGAACCGGGGAGCTGTTTTTT.

The rearrangement uses TRBV29-1 and TRBJ2-1; no clear D. Germline CDR1 is SQVTM and CDR2 is ANQGSEA. The ends were cut back, 8 bases at V and 10 bases at J, with 15 bases in the middle. The CDR3 consists of 11 residues. The CDR3 DNA reads as TGCAGCAACCTCCATGTGGGGGAGCAGTTCTTC. Translation gives CSNLHVGEQFF.

Comment on this clonotype: It is unclear where the CDR3 begins or ends on the DNA, so no DNA is shown, and the CDR3 is as TCRdb lists it. The CDR3 reads CASILGGSYNEQFF. V and J are TRBV6-1 and TRBJ2-1; the D call in the table, TRBD1, was not verified against the DNA. Per the germline V gene, CDR1 is MNHNS and CDR2 is SASEGT. The CDR3 has 14 residues if both end residues are counted.

In this sample, this clonotype turned up a few times. The rearrangement uses TRBV24-1 and TRBJ2-5; D is unresolved. V was cut by 3 bases and J by 4 bases, with 14 bases left in between. The CDR3 loop spans 15 amino acids. Germline V lookup: CDR1 KGHDR, CDR2 SFDVKD. The CDR3: CATSDATPAVETQYF. Here the CDR3 DNA reads TGTGCCACCAGTGATGCGACACCGGCAGTAGAGACCCAGTACTTC.

The chain is built from TRBV20-1 and TRBJ2-7; 10 positions match TRBD1. CDR3 length: 13 amino acids. The V segment lost 3 bases and the J segment 4 bases; nucleotides outside the gene matches: 3. Per the germline V gene, CDR1 is DFQATT and CDR2 is SNEGSKA (reference sequence). CDR3 sequence: CSASRDRGYEQYF. The CDR3 nucleotides read TGCAGTGCTAGTCGGGACAGGGGTTACGAGCAGTACTTC.

This clonotype was recorded many times. The V and J genes are TRBV27 and TRBJ2-3; 7 nucleotides align to TRBD2. The CDR3 is 13 amino acids. Unmatched junction bases numbered 3, after V lost 5 bases and J lost 4 bases. Per germline, CDR1 MNHEY and CDR2 SMNVEV (reference sequence). CDR3 DNA sequence: TGTGCCAGCAGTCTCACTAGCGCAGATACGCAGTATTTT. It specifies CASSLTSADTQYF.

A few counts support this clonotype. In DNA, the CDR3 is TGTGCCAGCAGCTCCCTAGGGGGGGGGCTTGGCGGGGAGCTGTTTTTT. It translates to CASSSLGGGLGGELFF. V is TRBV7-2 and J is TRBJ2-2; D is perhaps TRBD2 (7 bases). V was trimmed by 4 bases and J by 7 bases, leaving 19 bases between them. Per germline, CDR1 SGHTA and CDR2 FQGNSA. The CDR3 sequence is 16 residues long.

The CDR3: CSVEAVQQFF. The CDR3, as DNA: TGCAGCGTTGAAGCAGTTCAGCAGTTCTTC. The chain uses TRBV29-1 and TRBJ2-1; no definite D call. With 1 base removed from V and 11 bases from J, the gap between germline ends came to 6 bases. The CDR3 spans 10 residues. In germline, CDR1 is SQVTM, CDR2 ANQGSEA.

This clonotype was recorded a few times. The V call is TRBV3-1, the J call TRBJ2-5, with TRBD2 matching 14 bases. CDR3 length: 17 amino acids. Trimming at V came to 4 bases and at J to 5 bases, leaving 9 bases not matched to a gene. From germline, CDR1 is LGHDT and CDR2 YNNKEL (reference sequence). Written as DNA, the CDR3 is TGTGCCAGCAGCCGAGGACTAGCGGGGGGTATATCGGAGACCCAGTACTTC. Its protein product is CASSRGLAGGISETQYF.

The sample holds many counts of this clonotype. The chain links TRBV5-1 to TRBJ2-3; the D is unclear. V was clipped by 2 bases and J by 4 bases, with 11 bases between them. Germline values: CDR1 SGHRS, CDR2 YFSETQ. CDR3 length: 14 amino acids. The DNA for the CDR3 is TGCGCCAGCAGCTTTAGCAATCCGGCAGATACGCAGTATTTT. Amino acids: CASSFSNPADTQYF.

This clonotype has a count of ten or more. The CDR3 here is CASSPGTGYYGYTF. The CDR3 region has the DNA TGTGCCAGCTCACCCGGGACGGGGTACTATGGCTACACCTTC. The chain employs TRBV18 and TRBJ1-2, with D perhaps TRBD1 (5 bases). This CDR3 contains 14 residues. From germline, CDR1 is KGHSH and CDR2 LQKENI. Between the trimmed V and J ends, which lost 3 bases and 3 bases, there was a span of 11 bases.

The V and J genes are TRBV20-1 and TRBJ1-1, with TRBD1 matching 8 bases. CDR3 length equals 11 residues. Per the germline V gene, CDR1 is DFQATT and CDR2 is SNEGSKA (reference sequence). As DNA, the CDR3 is TGCAGAAAAACAGGGGGCACTGAAGCTTTCTTT. As protein: CRKTGGTEAFF.

This clonotype was counted at least ten times. V is TRBV5-1 and J is TRBJ2-5; D ambiguous. The V gene lost 0 bases and the J gene lost 4 bases, with 10 bases spanning the gap. Germline V CDR1 and CDR2: SGHRS, YFSETQ. This CDR3 has 14 amino acids. The CDR3 coding sequence is TGCGCCAGCAGCTTGGACCCACTCGTAGAGACCCAGTACTTC. Amino acids: CASSLDPLVETQYF.

The chain joins TRBV27 to TRBJ2-6; TRBD1 is a possible D gene (5 bases). The V end lost 3 bases, the J end lost 2 bases, and 14 bases lay between the germline ends. The CDR3 is 17 amino acids. Germline-derived CDR1 and CDR2 are MNHEY and SMNVEV (reference sequence). The CDR3 DNA reads as TGTGCCAGCAGTTTTTTAGGGGAACTAACTGGGGCCAACGTCCTGACTTTC. Translated: CASSFLGELTGANVLTF.

This chain uses TRBV7-2 with TRBJ2-7; D not resolved. The CDR3 extends over 13 amino acids. Trimming left V 2 bases short and J 4 bases short, with 9 bases between. Germline V gene data show CDR1 as SGHTA and CDR2 as FQGNSA. CDR3 nucleotide sequence: TGTGCCAGCAGCTTAAACAGCCATTACGAGCAGTACGTC. It yields the protein CASSLNSHYEQYV.

This clonotype was counted only a few times. This chain connects TRBV4-2 to TRBJ1-6; D gene unclear. This CDR3 region has 17 residues. Per germline, CDR1 LGHNA and CDR2 YNFKEQ. V was pared by 0 bases and J by 5 bases, with 14 bases between. CDR3 sequence: CASSQDPPQSDNSPLHF. Written as DNA, the CDR3 is TGTGCCAGCAGCCAAGATCCCCCACAGTCCGATAATTCACCCCTCCACTTT.

This clonotype has a handful of counts. The rearrangement links TRBV7-2 to TRBJ2-3, with D unclear. V lost 5 bases and J lost 2, with 11 bases in between. CDR1 is SGHTA, CDR2 FQGNSA, per germline. The CDR3 is 14 amino acids. The CDR3 DNA sequence: TGTGCCAGCAGCCCGCGAGAGTACACAGATACGCAGTATTTT. It codes for CASSPREYTDTQYF.

This clonotype was counted a few times. This rearrangement joins TRBV12-3 or TRBV12-4 to TRBJ1-1, with D possibly being TRBD1 (6 bases). V was shortened by 4 bases and J by 0 bases, with 9 bases between the two germline ends. This CDR3 is built from 14 residues. The CDR3, as DNA: TGTGCCAGCAGTTCGACAGGCCTGAACACTGAAGCTTTCTTT. Translated: CASSSTGLNTEAFF.

This clonotype was observed a few times. The chain is built from TRBV20-1 and TRBJ2-5; 8 bases are a match to TRBD1. Trimming took 5 bases from V and 2 from J; bases not matched to a gene: 10. Germline assignment: CDR1 DFQATT and CDR2 SNEGSKA (reference sequence). The CDR3 spans 15 residues. DNA for the CDR3: TGCAGTGCTCTGGACAGGGACACCGTGCAAGAGACCCAGTACTTC. Its translation: CSALDRDTVQETQYF.

J is TRBJ2-1 and V is TRBV5-1; 11 nucleotides line up with TRBD2. Germline V gene data show CDR1 as SGHRS and CDR2 as YFSETQ. The CDR3 contains 14 residues. The junction had 11 bases not matched to a gene; V was cut back by 10 bases and J by 8 bases. CDR3 in DNA: TGCGCCGGGAGACCGGGACTAGCGGTGGATGAGCAGTTCTTC. Its translation is CAGRPGLAVDEQFF. Combining the CDR3 with reference TRBV5-1 and TRBJ2-1 gives the whole variable domain KAGVTQTPRYLIKTRGQQVTLSCSPISGHRSVSWYQQTPGQGLQFLFEYFSETQRNKGNFPGRFSGRQFSNSRSEMNVSTLELGDSALYLCAGRPGLAVDEQFFGPGTRLTVL.

The chain recombines TRBV12-3 or TRBV12-4 with TRBJ2-3, with D uncertain. V lost 1 base and J lost 0, with 5 bases in between. The CDR3 has 14 amino acids. This chain's CDR3 is CASSLDASTDTQYF. The CDR3 DNA reads TGTGCCAGCAGTTTAGACGCCAGCACAGATACGCAGTATTTT.